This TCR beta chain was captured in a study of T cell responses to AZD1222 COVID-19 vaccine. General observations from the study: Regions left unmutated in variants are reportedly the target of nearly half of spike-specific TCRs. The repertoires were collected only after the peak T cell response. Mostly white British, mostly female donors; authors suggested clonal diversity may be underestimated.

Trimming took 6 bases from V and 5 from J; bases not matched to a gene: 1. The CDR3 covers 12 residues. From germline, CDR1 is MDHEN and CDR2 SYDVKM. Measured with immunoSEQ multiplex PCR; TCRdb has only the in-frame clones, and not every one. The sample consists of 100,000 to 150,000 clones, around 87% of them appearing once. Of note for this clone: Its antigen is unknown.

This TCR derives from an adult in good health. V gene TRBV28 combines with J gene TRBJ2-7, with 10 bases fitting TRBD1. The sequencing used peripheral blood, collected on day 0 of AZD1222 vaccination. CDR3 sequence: CASRTGGDEQYF. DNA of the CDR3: TGTGCCAGCAGGACAGGGGGCGACGAGCAGTACTTC. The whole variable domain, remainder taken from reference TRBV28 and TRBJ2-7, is DVKVTQSSRYLVKRTGEKVFLECVQDMDHENMFWYRQDPGLGLRLIYFSYDVKMKEKGDIPEGYSVSREKKERFSLILESASTNQTSMYLCASRTGGDEQYFGPGTRLTVT.